The clone carrying this T cell receptor (beta chain) appeared a single time. This CDR3 is also generated by other DNA sequences in the sample. The CDR3 is 10 amino acids. Germline loops: CDR1 SNHLY, CDR2 FYNNEI. The V end lost 5 bases, the J end lost 5 bases, and 3 bases lay between the germline ends. Some clones are missing from TCRdb's copy, which holds only in-frame ones; the method was immunoSEQ multiplex PCR. The data contain more than 150,000 clones, about 93% of them singletons. The data originate from a study of control samples from healthy donors and cancer patients. This clonotype was sampled from a man aged 18-30 years in good health. The rearrangement uses TRBV2 and TRBJ2-5, with D unresolved. Sequenced input: blood. CDR3 nucleotides: TGTGCCAGCAGTAGGGAGACCCAGTACTTC. As protein: CASSRETQYF.